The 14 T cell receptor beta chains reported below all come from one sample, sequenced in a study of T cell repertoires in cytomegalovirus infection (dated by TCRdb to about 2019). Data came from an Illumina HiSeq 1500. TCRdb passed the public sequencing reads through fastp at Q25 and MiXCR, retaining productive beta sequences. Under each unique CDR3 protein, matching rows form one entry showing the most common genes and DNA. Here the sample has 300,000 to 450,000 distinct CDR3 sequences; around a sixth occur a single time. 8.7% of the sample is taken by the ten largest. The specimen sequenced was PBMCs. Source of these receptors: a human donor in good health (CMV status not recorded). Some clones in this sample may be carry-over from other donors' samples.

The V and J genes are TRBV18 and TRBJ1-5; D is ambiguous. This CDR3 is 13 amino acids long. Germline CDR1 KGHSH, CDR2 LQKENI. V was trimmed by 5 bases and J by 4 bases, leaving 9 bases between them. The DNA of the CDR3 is TGTGCCAGCTCAGACCAGTTAAATCAGCCCCAGCATTTT. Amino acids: CASSDQLNQPQHF.

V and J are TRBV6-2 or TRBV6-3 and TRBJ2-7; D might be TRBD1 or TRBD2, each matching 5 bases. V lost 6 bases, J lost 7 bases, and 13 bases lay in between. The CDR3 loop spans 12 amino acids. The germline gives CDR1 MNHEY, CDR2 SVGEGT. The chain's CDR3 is CASRSSGGEQYF. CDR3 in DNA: TGTGCCAGCAGGTCCTCTGGGGGTGAGCAGTACTTC.

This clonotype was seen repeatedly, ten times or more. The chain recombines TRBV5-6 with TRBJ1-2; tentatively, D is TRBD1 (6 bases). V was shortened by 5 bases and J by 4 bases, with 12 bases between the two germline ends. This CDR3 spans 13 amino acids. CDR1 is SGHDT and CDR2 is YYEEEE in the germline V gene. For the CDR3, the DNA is TGTGCCAGCAGTCGTGACAGGAGCTATGGCTACACCTTC. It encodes CASSRDRSYGYTF.

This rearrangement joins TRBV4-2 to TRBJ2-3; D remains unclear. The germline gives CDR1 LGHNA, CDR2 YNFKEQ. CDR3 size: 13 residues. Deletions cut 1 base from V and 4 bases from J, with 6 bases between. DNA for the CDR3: TGTGCCAGCAGCCAAGCCCCCTCAGATACGCAGTATTTT. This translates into CASSQAPSDTQYF.

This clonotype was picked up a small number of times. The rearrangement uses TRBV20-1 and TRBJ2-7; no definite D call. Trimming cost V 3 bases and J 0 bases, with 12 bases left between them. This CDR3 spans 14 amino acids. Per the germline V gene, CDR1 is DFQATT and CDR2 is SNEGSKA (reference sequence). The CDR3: CSASLRSISYEQYF. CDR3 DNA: TGCAGTGCTAGTTTGCGGTCTATCTCCTACGAGCAGTACTTC.

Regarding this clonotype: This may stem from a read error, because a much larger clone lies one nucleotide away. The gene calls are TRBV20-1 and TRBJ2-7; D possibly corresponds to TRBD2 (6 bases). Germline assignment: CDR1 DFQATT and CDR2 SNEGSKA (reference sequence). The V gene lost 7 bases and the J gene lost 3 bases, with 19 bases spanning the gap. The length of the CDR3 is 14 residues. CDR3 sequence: CSGLSAGLSYEQYF. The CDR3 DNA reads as TGCAGTGGGTTAAGTGCGGGACTTAGCTACGAGCAGTACTTC.

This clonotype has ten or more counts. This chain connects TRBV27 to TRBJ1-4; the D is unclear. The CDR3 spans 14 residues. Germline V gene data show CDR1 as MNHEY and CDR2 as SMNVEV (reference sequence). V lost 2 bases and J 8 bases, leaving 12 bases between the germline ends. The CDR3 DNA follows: TGTGCCAGCAGTTTAGCCGGTTCTGGGGAAAAACTGTTTTTT. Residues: CASSLAGSGEKLFF.

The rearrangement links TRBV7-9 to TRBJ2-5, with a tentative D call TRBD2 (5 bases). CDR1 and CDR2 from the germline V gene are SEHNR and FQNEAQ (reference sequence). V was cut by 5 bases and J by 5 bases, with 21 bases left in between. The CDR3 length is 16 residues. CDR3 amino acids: CASSPVRGAVRETQYF. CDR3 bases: TGTGCCAGCAGCCCTGTTCGGGGTGCGGTCCGGGAGACCCAGTACTTC.

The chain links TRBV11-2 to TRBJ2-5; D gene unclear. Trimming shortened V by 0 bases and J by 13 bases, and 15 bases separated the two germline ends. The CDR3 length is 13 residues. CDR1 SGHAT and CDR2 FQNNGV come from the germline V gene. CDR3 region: CASSLDWMQIRYF. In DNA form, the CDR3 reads TGTGCCAGCAGCTTAGATTGGATGCAGATCCGGTACTTC.

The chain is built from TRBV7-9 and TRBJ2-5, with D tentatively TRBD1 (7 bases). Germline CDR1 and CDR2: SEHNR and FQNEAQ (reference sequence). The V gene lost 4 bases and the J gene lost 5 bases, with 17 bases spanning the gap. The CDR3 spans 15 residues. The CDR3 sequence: CASSSQGGAGETQYF. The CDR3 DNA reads TGTGCCAGCAGCTCTCAAGGGGGCGCGGGGGAGACCCAGTACTTC.

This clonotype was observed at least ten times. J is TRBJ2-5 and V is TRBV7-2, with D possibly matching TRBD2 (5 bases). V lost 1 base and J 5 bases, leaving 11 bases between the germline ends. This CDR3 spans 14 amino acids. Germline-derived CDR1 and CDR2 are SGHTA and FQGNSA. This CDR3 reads CASSLGPSWETQYF. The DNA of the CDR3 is TGTGCCAGCAGCTTAGGCCCTAGCTGGGAGACCCAGTACTTC.

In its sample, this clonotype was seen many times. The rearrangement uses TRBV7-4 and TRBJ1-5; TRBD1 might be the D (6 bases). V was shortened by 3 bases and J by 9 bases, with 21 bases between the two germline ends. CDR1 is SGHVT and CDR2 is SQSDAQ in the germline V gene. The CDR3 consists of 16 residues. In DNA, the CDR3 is TGTGCCAGCAGCTTGAAGGGGGACGGCGTGGGGGGGCCCCAGCATTTT. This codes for CASSLKGDGVGGPQHF.

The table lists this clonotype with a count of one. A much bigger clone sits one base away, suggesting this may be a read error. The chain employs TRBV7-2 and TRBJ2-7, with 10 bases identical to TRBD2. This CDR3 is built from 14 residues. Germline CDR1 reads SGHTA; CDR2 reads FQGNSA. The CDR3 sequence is CASSLTSGMYDQYF. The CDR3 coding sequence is TGTGCCAGCAGCTTAACTAGCGGGATGTACGATCAGTACTTC.

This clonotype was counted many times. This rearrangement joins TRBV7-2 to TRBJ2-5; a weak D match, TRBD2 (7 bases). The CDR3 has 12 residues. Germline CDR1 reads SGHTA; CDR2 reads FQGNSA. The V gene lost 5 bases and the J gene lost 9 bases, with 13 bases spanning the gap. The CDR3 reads CASSLGGPAQYF. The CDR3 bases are TGTGCCAGCAGCCTCGGGGGGCCAGCCCAGTACTTC.